Listed here are 22 T cell receptor beta chains from one sample, sequenced in a study of blood T cell repertoires in COVID-19. The table came from immunoSEQ multiplex PCR; TCRdb's copy has only in-frame clones and leaves some out. The sample yields roughly 250,000 clones, nearly 85% seen once. Sample: peripheral blood. These receptors were taken from a human donor in a cohort sampled during active COVID-19.

This chain joins TRBV24-1 and TRBJ2-1; 15 nucleotides match TRBD2. Germline assignment: CDR1 KGHDR and CDR2 SFDVKD. There are 16 residues in the CDR3. Trimming removed 4 bases from V and 9 bases from J; junction bases left unmatched: 6. The CDR3 sequence: CATSERTSGRAGEQFF. In DNA form, the CDR3 reads TGTGCCACCAGTGAACGGACTAGCGGGAGGGCCGGTGAGCAGTTCTTC.

This clone came up once. Here the CDR3 reads CASSQDIGLADVLNEQFF. The DNA of the CDR3 is TGCGCCAGCAGCCAAGATATAGGACTAGCGGACGTTTTGAATGAGCAGTTCTTC. The rearrangement uses TRBV4-1 and TRBJ2-1; TRBD2 agrees at 10 bases. Trimming took 0 bases from V and 7 from J; bases not matched to a gene: 12. The germline V gene has CDR1 MGHRA and CDR2 YSYEKL. This CDR3 has 18 amino acids.

This clone was observed a single time. The rearrangement uses TRBV7-2 and TRBJ2-6; no clear D. V was pared by 1 base and J by 2 bases, with 6 bases between. Germline CDR1 reads SGHTA; CDR2 reads FQGNSA. This CDR3 has 15 residues. The CDR3 DNA is TGTGCCAGCAGCTTAGGGGCAGCTGGGGCCAACGTCCTGACTTTC. Its translation is CASSLGAAGANVLTF.

The chain links TRBV2 to TRBJ2-2, with 7 bases identical to TRBD2. Germline V CDR1 and CDR2: SNHLY, FYNNEI. Trimming took 7 bases from V and 5 from J; bases not matched to a gene: 10. CDR3 length equals 15 residues. For the CDR3, the DNA is TGTGCCAGCAAAGGGCGGGAGTCCGAGACCGGGGAGCTGTTTTTT. Protein sequence: CASKGRESETGELFF.

The rearrangement links TRBV14 to TRBJ2-3, with 14 bases identical to TRBD2. Trimming removed 0 bases from V and 7 bases from J; junction bases left unmatched: 3. The CDR3 loop spans 16 amino acids. Germline-derived CDR1 and CDR2 are SGHDN and FVKESK. The CDR3 protein is CASSQDGLAGGHTQYF. CDR3 coding DNA: TGTGCCAGCAGCCAAGATGGACTAGCGGGAGGACATACGCAGTATTTT.

The chain combines TRBV11-3 with TRBJ2-2; maybe TRBD2 (5 bases). Germline V gene sequence: CDR1 SGHNT, CDR2 YENEEA. The CDR3 loop spans 14 amino acids. The ends were cut back, 2 bases at V and 3 bases at J, with 7 bases in the middle. In nucleotides, the CDR3 is TGTGCCAGCAGCTTACTGCGGGACACCGGGGAGCTGTTTTTT. Translated, it gives CASSLLRDTGELFF.

This chain links TRBV5-1 with TRBJ2-7; TRBD2 matches at 7 bases. This CDR3 is built from 14 residues. Per the germline V gene, CDR1 is SGHRS and CDR2 is YFSETQ. After removal of 1 base from V and 8 bases from J, the junction contained 9 bases not matched to a gene. CDR3 DNA: TGCGCCAGCAGCTTGTCGGGGACTACCTTGCAGCAGTACTTC. Its translation: CASSLSGTTLQQYF.

The chain combines TRBV7-2 with TRBJ1-1; tentatively, D is TRBD1 (5 bases). Trimming cost V 4 bases and J 1 base, with 10 bases left between them. This CDR3 region has 14 residues. Germline-derived CDR1 and CDR2 are SGHTA and FQGNSA. CDR3 loop: CASSSLGGNTEAFF. Here the CDR3 DNA reads TGTGCCAGCAGCTCTCTCGGGGGGAACACTGAAGCTTTCTTT.

This clone has only a few counts. The rearrangement uses TRBV3-1 (or the pseudogene TRBV3-2) and TRBJ2-1; the D gene is possibly TRBD2 (5 bases). The CDR3 length is 15 residues. V lost 3 bases and J 0 bases, leaving 9 bases between the germline ends. From germline, CDR1 is LGHDT and CDR2 YNNKEL (reference sequence). DNA of the CDR3: TGTGCCAGCAGCCAGAAGGCGGGCTCCTACAATGAGCAGTTCTTC. This encodes CASSQKAGSYNEQFF.

In this sample, this clone turned up a few times. The V gene is TRBV6-5, the J gene TRBJ1-2; 10 bases map to TRBD1. Germline V gene sequence: CDR1 MNHEY, CDR2 SVGAGI. Unmatched junction bases numbered 5, after V lost 6 bases and J lost 7 bases. CDR3 length equals 13 residues. The CDR3 spells CASSSTGGFGYTF. The CDR3 DNA is TGTGCCAGCAGCTCGACAGGGGGCTTTGGCTACACCTTC.

The CDR3 sequence is CASSLIVSLSGNTIYF. CDR3 bases: TGTGCCAGCAGCTTAATCGTCAGTCTCTCTGGAAACACCATATATTTT. The rearrangement links TRBV7-9 to TRBJ1-3; no firm D call. Deletions cut 2 bases from V and 0 bases from J, with 11 bases between. This CDR3 is built from 16 residues. The germline V gene has CDR1 SEHNR and CDR2 FQNEAQ (reference sequence). Variable domain in full (rest from reference TRBV7-9 and TRBJ1-3): DTGVSQNPRHKITKRGQNVTFRCDPISEHNRLYWYRQTLGQGPEFLTYFQNEAQLEKSRLLSDRFSAERPKGSFSTLEIQRTEQGDSAMYLCASSLIVSLSGNTIYFGEGSWLTVV.

At least ten counts were recorded for this clone. This sequence joins TRBV3-1 (or the pseudogene TRBV3-2) and TRBJ1-1; D gene unclear. CDR1 is LGHDT, CDR2 YNNKEL, per germline (reference sequence). The CDR3 consists of 11 residues. V lost 4 bases to trimming and J lost 4 bases, with 4 bases between them. The CDR3 region is CASSRATEAFF. CDR3 sequence (DNA): TGTGCCAGCAGCCGGGCCACTGAAGCTTTCTTT.

V gene TRBV2 combines with J gene TRBJ2-1; 8 nucleotides agree with TRBD2. Germline V gene data show CDR1 as SNHLY and CDR2 as FYNNEI. The CDR3 totals 15 residues. V was pared by 1 base and J by 4 bases, with 3 bases of the junction left unmatched. In nucleotides, the CDR3 is TGTGCCAGCAGTGAAGTGGCGGGGGGATACAATGAGCAGTTCTTC. Protein product: CASSEVAGGYNEQFF.

The chain combines TRBV5-1 with TRBJ2-1, with D possibly matching TRBD1 (6 bases). Deletions cut 4 bases from V and 2 bases from J, with 10 bases between. Germline CDR1 reads SGHRS; CDR2 reads YFSETQ. This CDR3 comprises 14 residues. The CDR3 here is CASSPGQTYNEQFF. CDR3 sequence (DNA): TGCGCCAGCAGCCCGGGACAAACCTACAATGAGCAGTTCTTC.

This chain uses TRBV25-1 with TRBJ2-1, with 15 bases lining up with TRBD2. CDR3 size: 18 residues. Germline lookup yields CDR1 MGHDK and CDR2 SYGVNS. Trimming cost V 2 bases and J 8 bases; bases outside gene matches: 10. CDR3: CASSEVPGLAGGLYEQFF. Here the CDR3 DNA reads TGTGCCAGCAGTGAAGTCCCCGGACTAGCGGGGGGGCTGTATGAGCAGTTCTTC. The full variable domain, rest sourced from reference TRBV25-1 and TRBJ2-1, is EADIYQTPRYLVIGTGKKITLECSQTMGHDKMYWYQQDPGMELHLIHYSYGVNSTEKGDLSSESTVSRIRTEHFPLTLESARPSHTSQYLCASSEVPGLAGGLYEQFFGPGTRLTVL.

The count of this clone is one. This sequence joins TRBV19 and TRBJ1-2; 7 bases map to TRBD1. Germline-derived CDR1 and CDR2 are LNHDA and SQIVND (reference sequence). V lost 4 bases to trimming and J lost 2 bases; unmatched junction nucleotides: 10. The CDR3 contains 16 residues. The CDR3: CASSRPGQPSNYGYTF. The CDR3 DNA reads TGTGCCAGTAGTAGGCCGGGACAGCCATCGAACTATGGCTACACCTTC.

The V gene is TRBV5-1, the J gene TRBJ1-1; 7 bases match TRBD1. The CDR3 covers 16 residues. The germline V gene encodes CDR1 SGHRS and CDR2 YFSETQ. Germline trimming cut 0 bases from V and 7 bases from J; bases unmatched to any gene: 12. CDR3 nucleotide sequence: TGCGCCAGCAGCTTGGACGGGACAGCGACTACAAATGAAGCTTTCTTT. Its protein product is CASSLDGTATTNEAFF.

The chain combines TRBV5-1 with TRBJ2-3; no reliable D call. Trimming left V 5 bases short and J 0 bases short, with 13 bases between. Germline V gene lookup returns CDR1 SGHRS and CDR2 YFSETQ. CDR3 size: 15 residues. Written as DNA, the CDR3 is TGCGCCAGCAGTCGTGGGCAGGCTAGCACAGATACGCAGTATTTT. Translation: CASSRGQASTDTQYF.

The chain recombines TRBV5-1 with TRBJ2-1; the match to TRBD2 covers 11 bases. Germline trimming cut 3 bases from V and 2 bases from J; bases unmatched to any gene: 1. The CDR3 runs to 15 residues. Germline CDR1 and CDR2: SGHRS and YFSETQ. CDR3: CASSSGLAAYNEQFF. The CDR3 bases are TGCGCCAGCAGCTCGGGACTAGCGGCCTACAATGAGCAGTTCTTC.

Of note for this clone: One end of the junction does not line up with germline, which may come from a read error. This rearrangement joins TRBV7-7 to TRBJ2-7; 7 bases are a match to TRBD2. The germline V gene has CDR1 SSHAT and CDR2 FNYEAQ (reference sequence). This CDR3 is built from 13 residues. The CDR3 sequence: CASSLREGYEQYF. The CDR3 nucleotides read TGTGCTAGCAGCTTAAGGGAGGGGTACGAGCAGTACTTC.

This clone is a singleton in its sample. The chain is built from TRBV5-1 and TRBJ1-1, with D possibly TRBD1 on 5 matching bases. This CDR3 contains 14 residues. With 4 bases removed from V and 8 bases from J, the gap between germline ends came to 18 bases. Germline CDR1 and CDR2: SGHRS and YFSETQ. CDR3 DNA sequence: TGCGCCAGCAGCACGGGAGAGACAGCTATAGAAGCTTTCTTT. Encoded protein: CASSTGETAIEAFF.

The chain carries TRBV11-3 and TRBJ2-1, with a weak D call TRBD2 (6 bases). The length of the CDR3 is 16 residues. Looked up from germline, CDR1 is SGHNT and CDR2 is YENEEA. V was pared by 3 bases and J by 8 bases, with 20 bases between. The CDR3 here is CASSLGLASPFDEQFF. The CDR3 bases are TGTGCCAGCAGCTTGGGACTCGCTAGCCCTTTCGATGAGCAGTTCTTC. Drawing the rest from reference TRBV11-3 and TRBJ2-1, the complete variable domain is EAGVVQSPRYKIIEKKQPVAFWCNPISGHNTLYWYLQNLGQGPELLIRYENEEAVDDSQLPKDRFSAERLKGVDSTLKIQPAELGDSAVYLCASSLGLASPFDEQFFGPGTRLTVL.